This paragraph covers one T cell receptor (beta chain) sequence. Its specificity is not known. This sample includes further DNA sequences coding for the same CDR3. Repertoires were generated with immunoSEQ multiplex PCR, while TCRdb's copy carries only in-frame clones and drops some. The sample gives about 1,800,000 clones, 85% to 95% of which show up once; less than 1.5% is in the top ten. Only CD45RO-negative cells positively selected for CCR7 counted as naive CD8 cells, so terminally differentiated effector memory CD45RA+ cells were excluded. This record belongs to a study of shared clonotypes between healthy human individuals. Study-level information: Serving as donors were two women and a few men, whose ages spanned 18 to 49.

V lost 6 bases to trimming and J lost 4 bases; unmatched junction nucleotides: 1. CDR1 MNHEY and CDR2 SMNVEV come from the germline V gene (reference sequence). There are 13 residues in the CDR3. Study-level points and caveats: Large sequencing depth failed to make sorted-subset sequencing complete, rarefaction showed. The four-donor shared clonotypes exceeded non-shared clonotypes in generation probability, with non-shared ones scoring lower. Larger richness was generally estimated for naive than memory subsets.

What was sequenced was naive CD8+ T cells sorted from blood. J is TRBJ2-5 and V is TRBV27; 11 bases agree with TRBD2. This receptor was obtained from a young man in good health. DNA of the CDR3: TGTGCCAGCAGAGGACTAGCGGGAGAGACCCAGTACTTC. Translating gives CASRGLAGETQYF.